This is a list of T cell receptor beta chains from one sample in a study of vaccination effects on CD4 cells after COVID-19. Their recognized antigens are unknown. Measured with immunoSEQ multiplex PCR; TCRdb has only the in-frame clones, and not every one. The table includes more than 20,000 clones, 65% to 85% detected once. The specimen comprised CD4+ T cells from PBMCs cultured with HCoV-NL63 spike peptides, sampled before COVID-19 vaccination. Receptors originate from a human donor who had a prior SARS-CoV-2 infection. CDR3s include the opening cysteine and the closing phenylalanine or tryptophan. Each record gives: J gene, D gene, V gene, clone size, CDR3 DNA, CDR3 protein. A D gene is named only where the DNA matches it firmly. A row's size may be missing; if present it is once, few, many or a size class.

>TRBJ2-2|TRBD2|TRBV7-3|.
TGTGCCAGCAGCTTAAGGCTAGCGGGGGGGTCCGTGACCGGGGAGCTGTTTTTT
CASSLRLAGGSVTGELFF
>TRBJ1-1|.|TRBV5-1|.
TGCGCCAGCAGCTTGGCCGGGAGGAAGGACACTGAAGCTTTCTTT
CASSLAGRKDTEAFF
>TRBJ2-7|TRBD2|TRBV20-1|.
TGCAGTGCTAGTCCCAGCGGGGGGACCACTTTACACTACGAGCAGTACTTC
CSASPSGGTTLHYEQYF
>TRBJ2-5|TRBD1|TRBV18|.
TGTGCCAGCTCACCCCTTACAGGGGGACGAGAGACCCAGTACTTC
CASSPLTGGRETQYF
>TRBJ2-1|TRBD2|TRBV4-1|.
TGCGCCAGCAGCCCGAGACCACTAGCGGGGGCAGCCTACAATGAGCAGTTCTTC
CASSPRPLAGAAYNEQFF
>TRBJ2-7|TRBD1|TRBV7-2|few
TGTGCCAGCAGCTTAGGACAGGGAAGGTCCTACGAGCAGTACTTC
CASSLGQGRSYEQYF
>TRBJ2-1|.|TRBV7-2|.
TGTGCCAGCAGCTTAGTATCGGGGCAATACAATGAGCAGTTCTTC
CASSLVSGQYNEQFF
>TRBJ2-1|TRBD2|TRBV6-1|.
TGTGCCAGCAGTGTCATCGGGGGACTAGCTTCCGCGAAGGACAATGAGCAGTTCTTC
CASSVIGGLASAKDNEQFF
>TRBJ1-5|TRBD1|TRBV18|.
TGTGCCAGCTCAAGGACAGGGGGCACGGTTCAGCCCCAGCATTTT
CASSRTGGTVQPQHF
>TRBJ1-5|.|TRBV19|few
TGTGCCAGTAGTATAGGGAGGGGAAGTAGCAATCAGCCCCAGCATTTT
CASSIGRGSSNQPQHF
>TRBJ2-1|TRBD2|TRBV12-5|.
TGTGCTAGTGGTCTGAACCCGGGGGGATACAATGAGCAGTTCTTC
CASGLNPGGYNEQFF
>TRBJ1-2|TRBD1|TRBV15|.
TGTGCCACCAGCAGGGACAGGGGGGATTATGGCTACACCTTC
CATSRDRGDYGYTF
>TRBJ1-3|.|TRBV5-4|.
TGTGCCAGCAGCTTGGGCGGGGCCTCTGGAAACACCATATATTTT
CASSLGGASGNTIYF
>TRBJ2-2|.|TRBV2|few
TGTGCCAGCAGCACAAGCAGAGGGGGGACCGGGGAGCTGTTTTTT
CASSTSRGGTGELFF
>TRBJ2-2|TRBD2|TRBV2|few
TGTGCCAGCAGTGGACTAGCGGGAGGAACCGGGGAGCTGTTTTTT
CASSGLAGGTGELFF
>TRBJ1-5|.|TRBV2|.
TGTGCCAGCAACTCCTTTACGGGGCAGCAGCCCCAGCATTTT
CASNSFTGQQPQHF
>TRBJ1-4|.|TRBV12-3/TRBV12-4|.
TGTGCCAGCAGTTTCAGGGCTGAAAAACTGTTTTTT
CASSFRAEKLFF
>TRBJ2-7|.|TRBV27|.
TGTGCCAGCAAGGATAGCTCCTACGAGCAGTACTTC
CASKDSSYEQYF
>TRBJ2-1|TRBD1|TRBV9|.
TGTGCCAGCAGCGTACAAGGGGGCTCGTACAATGAGCAGTTCTTC
CASSVQGGSYNEQFF
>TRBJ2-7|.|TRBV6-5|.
TGTGCCAGCAGTTTGCCAGGGTTGGGTTCCGAGCAGTACTTC
CASSLPGLGSEQYF
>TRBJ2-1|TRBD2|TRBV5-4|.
TGTGCCAGCAGCTTGGACGGACTAGCGGGATCCGACAATGAGCAGTTCTTC
CASSLDGLAGSDNEQFF
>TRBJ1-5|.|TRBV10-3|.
TGTGCCATCAGTGACGGCCCAGGGTTGGATCAGCCCCAGCATTTT
CAISDGPGLDQPQHF
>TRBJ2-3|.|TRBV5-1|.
TGCGCCAGCAGCACCGGGGTAACAGATACGCAGTATTTT
CASSTGVTDTQYF
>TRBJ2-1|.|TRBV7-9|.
TGTGCCAGCAGTGGGGCTTACAATGAGCAGTTCTTC
CASSGAYNEQFF
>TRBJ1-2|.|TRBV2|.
TGTGCCAGCAGTTTGCGACAGGTCTCGAGCACCTTC
CASSLRQVSSTF
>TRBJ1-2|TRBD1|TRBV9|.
TGTGCCAGCAGCGTCACAGGGGCTCCATATGGCTACACCTTC
CASSVTGAPYGYTF
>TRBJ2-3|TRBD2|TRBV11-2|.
TGTGCCAGCAGCTGGTCGGGAGGCGGCACAGATACGCAGTATTTT
CASSWSGGGTDTQYF
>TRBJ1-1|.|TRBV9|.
TGTGCCAGCAGCGTAGCGCGGGCGCGGAAGAACACTGAAGCTTTCTTT
CASSVARARKNTEAFF
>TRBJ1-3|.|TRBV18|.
TGTGCCAGCTCACCATCTACAAACACCATATATTTT
CASSPSTNTIYF
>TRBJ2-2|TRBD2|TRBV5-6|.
TGTGCCAGCAGCCCTACTAGCGGGCAATTCACCGGGGAGCTGTTTTTT
CASSPTSGQFTGELFF
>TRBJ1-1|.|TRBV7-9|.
TGTGCCAGCAGCGCAGACAGGCTAGTGAACACTGAAGCTTTCTTT
CASSADRLVNTEAFF
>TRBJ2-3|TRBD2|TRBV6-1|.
TGTGCCAGCAGTTCCCGGCGGGAGTACGTAGATACGCAGTATTTT
CASSSRREYVDTQYF
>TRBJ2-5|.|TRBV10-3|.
TGTGCCATCAGTGAGTTTGAAGAGACCCAGTACTTC
CAISEFEETQYF
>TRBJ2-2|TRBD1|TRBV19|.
TGTGCCAGTAGTAGGCCGGGACAGGGTGGTTGGGGTTCTCCGGTCGGGGAGCTGTTTTTT
CASSRPGQGGWGSPVGELFF
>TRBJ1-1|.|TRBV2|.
TGTGCCAGCAGTGAATTTCGGCACACTGAAGCTTTCTTT
CASSEFRHTEAFF
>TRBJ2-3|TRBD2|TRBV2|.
TGTGCCAGCAGTGATGGGACTACCACAGATACGCAGTATTTT
CASSDGTTTDTQYF
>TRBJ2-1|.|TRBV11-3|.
TGTGCCAGCAGCTTAGATCACAGGGACAATGAGCAGTTCTTC
CASSLDHRDNEQFF
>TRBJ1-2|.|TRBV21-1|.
TGTGCCAGCAGCAAATGCGACAGGGAGAGGGGTGGCTACACCTTC
CASSKCDRERGGYTF
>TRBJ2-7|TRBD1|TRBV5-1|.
TGCGCCAGCAGCCAGGGGGCGACCTACGAGCAGTACTTC
CASSQGATYEQYF
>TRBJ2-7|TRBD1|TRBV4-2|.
TGTGCCAGCAGCCAAATGGGGACAGGGGGGTCCTACGAGCAGTACTTC
CASSQMGTGGSYEQYF
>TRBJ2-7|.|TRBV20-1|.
TGCAGTGCGGAACGGGGCGAGCAGTACTTC
CSAERGEQYF
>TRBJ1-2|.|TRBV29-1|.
TGCAGCGCAAAGCCGAGATCTAACTATGGCTACACCTTC
CSAKPRSNYGYTF
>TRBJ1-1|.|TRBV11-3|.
TGTGCCAGCAGCGGAAGGCGGAACACTGAAGCTTTCTTT
CASSGRRNTEAFF
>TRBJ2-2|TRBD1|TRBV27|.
TGTGCCAGCAGTTTCTACAGGGGGCAGGGCGGGGAGCTGTTTTTT
CASSFYRGQGGELFF
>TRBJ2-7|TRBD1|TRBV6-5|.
TGTGCCAGCAGCTCCGGGGACAGGATAACCTTC
CASSSGDRITF
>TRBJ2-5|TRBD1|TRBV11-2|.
TGTGCCAGCAGCTTAGAGGGGGGACAGGGGAGGGAGACCCAGTACTTC
CASSLEGGQGRETQYF
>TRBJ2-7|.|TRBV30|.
TGTGCCTGGAGTGTTAAGGGGACTTGGTCCTACGAGCAGTACTTC
CAWSVKGTWSYEQYF
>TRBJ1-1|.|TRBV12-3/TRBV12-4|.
TGTGCCAGCAGTTTTAGCCAGAACACTGAAGCTTTCTTT
CASSFSQNTEAFF
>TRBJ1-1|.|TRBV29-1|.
TGCAGCGTGCCGGGCGGTCCCAGGGACGGTGCTCGTGTTGGTGAAGCTTTCTTT
CSVPGGPRDGARVGEAFF
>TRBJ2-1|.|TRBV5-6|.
TGTGCCAGCAGCTTGGCCTACAATGAGCAGTTCTTC
CASSLAYNEQFF